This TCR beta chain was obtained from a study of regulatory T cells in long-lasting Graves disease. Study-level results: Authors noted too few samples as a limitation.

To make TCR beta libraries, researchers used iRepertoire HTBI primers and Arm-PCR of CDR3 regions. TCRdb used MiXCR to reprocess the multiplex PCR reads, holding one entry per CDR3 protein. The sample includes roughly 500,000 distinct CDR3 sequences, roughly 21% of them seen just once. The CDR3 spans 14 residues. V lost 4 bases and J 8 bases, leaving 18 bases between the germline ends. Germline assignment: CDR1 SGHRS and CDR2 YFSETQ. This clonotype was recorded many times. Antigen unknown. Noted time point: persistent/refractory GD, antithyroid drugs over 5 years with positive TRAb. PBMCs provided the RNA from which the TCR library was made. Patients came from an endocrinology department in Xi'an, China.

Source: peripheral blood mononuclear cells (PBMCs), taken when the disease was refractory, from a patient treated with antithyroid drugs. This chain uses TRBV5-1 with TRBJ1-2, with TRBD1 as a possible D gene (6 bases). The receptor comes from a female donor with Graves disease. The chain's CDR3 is CASSLEAGAHGYTF. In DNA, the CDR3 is TGCGCCAGCAGCCTGGAGGCGGGGGCTCACGGCTACACCTTC. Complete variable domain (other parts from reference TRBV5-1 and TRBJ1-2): KAGVTQTPRYLIKTRGQQVTLSCSPISGHRSVSWYQQTPGQGLQFLFEYFSETQRNKGNFPGRFSGRQFSNSRSEMNVSTLELGDSALYLCASSLEAGAHGYTFGSGTRLTVV.